This entry concerns a single TCR beta chain. The data belong to a study of blood T cell repertoires in COVID-19. Study-level background: PBMCs, B-cell-depleted T cells, or T cells were the source of the cDNA or gDNA that made up the material.

Germline lookup yields CDR1 SGHRS and CDR2 YFSETQ. V lost 0 bases and J 3 bases, leaving 13 bases between the germline ends. CDR3 size: 15 residues. Only in-frame clones appear in the TCRdb table, and some are missing; sequencing was by immunoSEQ multiplex PCR. The sample consists of 90,000 to 100,000 clones, roughly 82% of them appearing once. The source is a man between 70 and 80 years old with active or convalescent COVID-19. Sequenced sample: peripheral blood. The chain uses TRBV5-1 and TRBJ2-7; possible D gene TRBD1, 5 bases. Here the CDR3 DNA reads TGCGCCAGCAGCTTGGCCTTGGGGCCCAACTACGAGCAGTACTTC. Amino acids: CASSLALGPNYEQYF.